This T cell receptor beta chain was recorded in a study of T cell changes during pregnancy in multiple sclerosis. This CDR3 region has 13 residues. Germline V CDR1 and CDR2: SNHLY, FYNNEI. V dropped 9 bases and J dropped 5; count of bases not matched to a gene: 2. This clone appeared once. Assay: immunoSEQ multiplex PCR; the TCRdb copy retains only in-frame clones and omits some. The top ten hold 3.5% to 4.5% of the sample, which has fewer than 95,000 clones, approximately 92% seen once. The sequence was obtained from a female donor with multiple sclerosis, enrolled in a pregnancy study. The sample in question was peripheral blood, obtained in the first trimester of pregnancy. J is TRBJ1-4 and V is TRBV2; TRBD1 agrees at 11 bases. This CDR3 reads CASGTGGNEKLFF. CDR3 nucleotide sequence: TGTGCCAGTGGGACAGGGGGGAATGAAAAACTGTTTTTT.